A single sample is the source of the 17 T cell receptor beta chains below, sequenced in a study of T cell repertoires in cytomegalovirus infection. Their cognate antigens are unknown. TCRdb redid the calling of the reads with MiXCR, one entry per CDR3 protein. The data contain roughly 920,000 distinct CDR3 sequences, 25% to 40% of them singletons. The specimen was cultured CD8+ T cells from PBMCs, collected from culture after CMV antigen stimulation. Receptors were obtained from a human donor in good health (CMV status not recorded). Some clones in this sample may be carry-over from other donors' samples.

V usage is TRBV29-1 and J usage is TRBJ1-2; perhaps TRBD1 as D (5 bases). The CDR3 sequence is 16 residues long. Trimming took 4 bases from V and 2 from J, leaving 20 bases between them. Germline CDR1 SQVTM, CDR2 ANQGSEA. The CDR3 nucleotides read TGCAGCGTTGGGTCGGGCAGGGTTAACTCGAACTATGGCTACACCTTC. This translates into CSVGSGRVNSNYGYTF.

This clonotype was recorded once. As DNA, the CDR3 is TGTGCCAGCAGCTCAGGTGTAATTCCTTTCTTT. Protein sequence: CASSSGVIPFF. The J gene is TRBJ1-1, the V gene TRBV7-6; D is unresolved. The CDR3 is 11 residues long. The germline gives CDR1 SGHVS, CDR2 FNYEAQ. The V end lost 4 bases, the J end lost 12 bases, and 12 bases lay between the germline ends. Complete variable domain (other parts from reference TRBV7-6 and TRBJ1-1): GAGVSQSPRYKVTKRGQDVALRCDPISGHVSLYWYRQALGQGPEFLTYFNYEAQQDKSGLPNDRFSAERPEGSISTLTIQRTEQRDSAMYRCASSSGVIPFFGQGTRLTVV.

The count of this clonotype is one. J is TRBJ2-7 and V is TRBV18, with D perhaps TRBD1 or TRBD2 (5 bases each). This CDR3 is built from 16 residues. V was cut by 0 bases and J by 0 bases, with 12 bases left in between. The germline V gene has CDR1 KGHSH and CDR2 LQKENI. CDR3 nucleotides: TGTGCCAGCTCACCACCGAGGGGAGACAGCTCCTACGAGCAGTACGTC. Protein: CASSPPRGDSSYEQYV.

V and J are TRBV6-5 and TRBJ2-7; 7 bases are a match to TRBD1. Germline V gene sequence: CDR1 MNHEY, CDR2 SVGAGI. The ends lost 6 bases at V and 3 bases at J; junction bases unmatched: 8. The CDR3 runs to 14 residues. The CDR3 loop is CASSRTGADYEQYV. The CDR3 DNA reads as TGTGCCAGCAGCCGAACAGGGGCGGACTACGAGCAGTACGTC.

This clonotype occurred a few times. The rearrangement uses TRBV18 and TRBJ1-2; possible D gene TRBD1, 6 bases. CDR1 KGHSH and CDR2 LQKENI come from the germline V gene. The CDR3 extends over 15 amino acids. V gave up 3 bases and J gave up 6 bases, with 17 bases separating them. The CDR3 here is CASSPRGGSLDGYTF. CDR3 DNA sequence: TGTGCCAGCTCACCCAGGGGAGGGAGCCTTGATGGCTACACCTTC.

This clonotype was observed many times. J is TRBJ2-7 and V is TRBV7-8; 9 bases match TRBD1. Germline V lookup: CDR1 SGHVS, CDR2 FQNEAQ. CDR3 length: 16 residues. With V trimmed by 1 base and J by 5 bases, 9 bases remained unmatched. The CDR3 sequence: CASSLVRDRVDNEQYF. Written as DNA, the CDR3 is TGTGCCAGCAGCTTAGTCAGGGACAGGGTTGACAACGAGCAGTACTTC.

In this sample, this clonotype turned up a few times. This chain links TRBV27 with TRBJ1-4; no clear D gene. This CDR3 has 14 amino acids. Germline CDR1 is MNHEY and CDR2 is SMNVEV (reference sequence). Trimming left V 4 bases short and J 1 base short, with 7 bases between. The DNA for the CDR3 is TGTGCCAGCAGTTCCAGGCGAACTAATGAAAAACTGTTTTTT. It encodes CASSSRRTNEKLFF.

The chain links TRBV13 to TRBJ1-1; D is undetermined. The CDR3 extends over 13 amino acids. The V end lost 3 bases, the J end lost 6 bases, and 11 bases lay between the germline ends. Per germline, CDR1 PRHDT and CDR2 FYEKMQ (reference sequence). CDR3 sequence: CASSLGDGSEAFF. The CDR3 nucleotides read TGTGCCAGCAGCTTGGGCGACGGCTCTGAAGCTTTCTTT. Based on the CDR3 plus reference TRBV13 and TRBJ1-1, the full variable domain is AAGVIQSPRHLIKEKRETATLKCYPIPRHDTVYWYQQGPGQDPQFLISFYEKMQSDKGSIPDRFSAQQFSDYHSELNMSSLELGDSALYFCASSLGDGSEAFFGQGTRLTVV.

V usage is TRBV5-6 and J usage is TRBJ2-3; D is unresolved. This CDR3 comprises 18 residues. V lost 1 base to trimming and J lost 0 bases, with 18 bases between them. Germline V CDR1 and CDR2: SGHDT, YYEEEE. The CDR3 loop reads CASSLYPGFPSSTDTQYF. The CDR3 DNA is TGTGCCAGCAGCTTGTACCCCGGGTTCCCGTCTAGCACAGATACGCAGTATTTT.

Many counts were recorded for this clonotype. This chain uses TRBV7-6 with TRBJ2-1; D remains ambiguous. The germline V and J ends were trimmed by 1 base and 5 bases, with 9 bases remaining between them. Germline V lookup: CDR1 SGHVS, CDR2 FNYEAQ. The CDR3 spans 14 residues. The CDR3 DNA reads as TGTGCCAGCAGCTTAGGCGGTAGGGACAATGAGCAGTTCTTC. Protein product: CASSLGGRDNEQFF.

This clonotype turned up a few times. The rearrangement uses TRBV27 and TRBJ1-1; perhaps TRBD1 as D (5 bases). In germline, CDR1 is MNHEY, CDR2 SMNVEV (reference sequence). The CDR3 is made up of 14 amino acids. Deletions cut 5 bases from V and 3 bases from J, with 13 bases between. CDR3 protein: CASSAQEGDTEAFF. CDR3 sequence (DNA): TGTGCCAGCAGTGCACAGGAGGGAGACACTGAAGCTTTCTTT.

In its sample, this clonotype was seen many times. The CDR3 region is CASSLATSGGPIGQYF. The CDR3 DNA follows: TGTGCCAGCAGCTTAGCTACTAGCGGGGGCCCCATCGGGCAGTATTTT. The chain couples TRBV7-8 to TRBJ2-3, with 11 positions matching TRBD2. Germline-derived CDR1 and CDR2 are SGHVS and FQNEAQ. The ends lost 0 bases at V and 11 bases at J; junction bases unmatched: 10. CDR3 length equals 16 residues.

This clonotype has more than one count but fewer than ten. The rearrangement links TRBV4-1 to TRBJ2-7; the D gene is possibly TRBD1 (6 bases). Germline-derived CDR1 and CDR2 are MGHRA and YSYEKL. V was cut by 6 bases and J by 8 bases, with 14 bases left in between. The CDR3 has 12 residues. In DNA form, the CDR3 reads TGCGCCAGCAGGACCGCAGGGGAGCAGCAGTACTTC. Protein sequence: CASRTAGEQQYF.

The CDR3 region is CASSNLGPRETQYF. The CDR3 bases are TGTGCCAGTAGTAACCTGGGCCCCAGGGAGACCCAGTACTTC. The chain joins TRBV19 to TRBJ2-5; no clear D gene. Germline V gives CDR1 LNHDA, CDR2 SQIVND (reference sequence). CDR3 length equals 14 residues. Deletions cut 4 bases from V and 5 bases from J, with 14 bases between.

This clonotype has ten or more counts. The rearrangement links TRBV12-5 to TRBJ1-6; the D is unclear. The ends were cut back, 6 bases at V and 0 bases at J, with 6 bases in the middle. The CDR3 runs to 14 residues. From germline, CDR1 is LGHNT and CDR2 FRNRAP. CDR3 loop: CASGSNSYNSPLHF. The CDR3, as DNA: TGTGCTAGTGGCTCAAACTCCTATAATTCACCCCTCCACTTT.

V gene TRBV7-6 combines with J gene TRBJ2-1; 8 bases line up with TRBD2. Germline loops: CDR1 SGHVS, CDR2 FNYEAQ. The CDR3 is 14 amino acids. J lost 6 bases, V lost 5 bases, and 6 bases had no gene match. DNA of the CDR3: TGTGCCAGCAGCCATTCCGGGACTAGCAATGAGCAGTTCTTC. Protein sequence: CASSHSGTSNEQFF. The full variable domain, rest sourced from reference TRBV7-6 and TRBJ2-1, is GAGVSQSPRYKVTKRGQDVALRCDPISGHVSLYWYRQALGQGPEFLTYFNYEAQQDKSGLPNDRFSAERPEGSISTLTIQRTEQRDSAMYRCASSHSGTSNEQFFGPGTRLTVL.

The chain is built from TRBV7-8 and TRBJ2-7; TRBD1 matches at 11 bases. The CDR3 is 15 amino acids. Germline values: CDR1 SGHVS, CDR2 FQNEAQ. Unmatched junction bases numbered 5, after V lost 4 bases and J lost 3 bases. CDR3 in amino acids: CASSSLGTGGYEQYV. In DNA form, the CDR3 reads TGTGCCAGCAGCTCCTTGGGGACAGGGGGCTACGAGCAGTACGTC.